The 29 T cell receptor beta chains below come from one sample, sequenced in a study of T cell repertoires in cytomegalovirus infection. TCRdb itself ran the reads through MiXCR, one entry per CDR3 protein. The sample has 630,000 or so distinct CDR3 sequences, 20% to 25% seen once. Source material: CD8+ T cells from PBMCs. These receptor sequences come from a human donor in good health (CMV status not recorded). Some clones in this sample may be carry-over from other donors' samples.

The CDR3 loop reads CASSQDEGPPYEQYF. The CDR3 coding sequence is TGTGCCAGCAGCCAAGATGAGGGGCCCCCCTACGAGCAGTACTTC. This chain joins TRBV3-1 and TRBJ2-7; D is perhaps TRBD1 or TRBD2 (5 bases each). Germline-derived CDR1 and CDR2 are LGHDT and YNNKEL (reference sequence). Trimming left V 0 bases short and J 2 bases short, with 11 bases between. The CDR3 runs to 15 residues.

This sequence joins TRBV27 and TRBJ2-7; 9 nucleotides match TRBD1. Trimming took 8 bases from V and 4 from J; bases not matched to a gene: 12. There are 15 residues in the CDR3. Germline V lookup: CDR1 MNHEY, CDR2 SMNVEV (reference sequence). The CDR3 here is CASGRGTGSSYEQYF. CDR3 DNA sequence: TGTGCCAGCGGTAGAGGGACAGGGTCTAGTTACGAGCAGTACTTC.

This sequence joins TRBV6-1 and TRBJ2-1; 13 nucleotides match TRBD2. From germline, CDR1 is MNHNS and CDR2 SASEGT. CDR3 length equals 17 residues. J lost 0 bases, V lost 6 bases, and 5 bases had no gene match. The DNA for the CDR3 is TGTGCCAGCAGGGCGACTAGCGGGGGGAGCTCCTACAATGAGCAGTTCTTC. It encodes CASRATSGGSSYNEQFF.

The rearrangement links TRBV29-1 to TRBJ1-3; maybe TRBD1 (5 bases). The CDR3 extends over 13 amino acids. Trimming cost V 4 bases and J 6 bases, with 13 bases left between them. The germline V gene has CDR1 SQVTM and CDR2 ANQGSEA. CDR3 amino acids: CSVVGPLENTIYF. CDR3 nucleotides: TGCAGCGTTGTGGGACCTTTGGAAAACACCATATATTTT.

Turning to this clonotype: This likely came from a read error, as a far larger clone is one base away. V gene TRBV7-2 combines with J gene TRBJ2-1; the D gene is possibly TRBD2 (6 bases). The CDR3 has 11 amino acids. Germline V lookup: CDR1 SGHTA, CDR2 FQGNSA. The CDR3 bases are TGTGCCAGCAGCCCAGGTCGGGAGCAGTTGTTC. This gives the protein CASSPGREQLF.

This clonotype has a single count. J is TRBJ1-6 and V is TRBV20-1; 7 nucleotides agree with TRBD1. CDR1 and CDR2 (germline): DFQATT, SNEGSKA (reference sequence). The CDR3 has 19 amino acids. V lost 6 bases to trimming and J lost 4 bases; unmatched junction nucleotides: 21. CDR3 DNA: TGCAGTGCGGAAAATTTTGGGACAGCCCCTAGTCCTTATAATTCACCCCTCCACTTT. Amino acids: CSAENFGTAPSPYNSPLHF.

This clonotype occurred many times. The chain has TRBV7-2 and TRBJ1-1; the match to TRBD1 covers 8 bases. Germline assignment: CDR1 SGHTA and CDR2 FQGNSA. The CDR3 runs to 16 residues. V lost 6 bases and J lost 3; bases outside the gene matches: 12. CDR3 region: CASSHISGGADTEAFF. CDR3 DNA sequence: TGTGCCAGCAGTCATATCTCAGGGGGCGCCGACACTGAAGCTTTCTTT.

For this clonotype: It may be a read error: a sequence one base away is much more abundant. J is TRBJ2-7 and V is TRBV7-8; TRBD1 matches at 9 bases. Germline assignment: CDR1 SGHVS and CDR2 FQNEAQ. This CDR3 is built from 15 residues. DNA of the CDR3: TGTGCCAGCGGCTTAGCCGGGACAGGGTTCTACGAGCAGTACTTC. The encoded protein is CASGLAGTGFYEQYF.

This clonotype was observed many times. The V gene is TRBV7-2, the J gene TRBJ1-5; D perhaps matches TRBD1 (5 bases). Trimming cost V 1 base and J 0 bases, with 13 bases left between them. Germline V gene data show CDR1 as SGHTA and CDR2 as FQGNSA. This CDR3 has 17 residues. DNA of the CDR3: TGTGCCAGCAGCTTAGGGCCGGGGGTCGATAGCAATCAGCCCCAGCATTTT. Protein product: CASSLGPGVDSNQPQHF.

This clonotype showed up many times. The chain couples TRBV7-6 to TRBJ2-1; 10 nucleotides align to TRBD1. Germline lookup yields CDR1 SGHVS and CDR2 FNYEAQ. CDR3 length: 17 amino acids. With 5 bases clipped from V and 8 bases from J, the junction kept 15 bases outside the gene matches. CDR3 bases: TGTGCCAGCAGCCAACCGACAGGGGGCTCCAAAGTGGATGAGCAGTTCTTC. Protein: CASSQPTGGSKVDEQFF. The variable domain in full, completed from reference TRBV7-6 and TRBJ2-1, reads GAGVSQSPRYKVTKRGQDVALRCDPISGHVSLYWYRQALGQGPEFLTYFNYEAQQDKSGLPNDRFSAERPEGSISTLTIQRTEQRDSAMYRCASSQPTGGSKVDEQFFGPGTRLTVL.

This clonotype was observed many times. This sequence joins TRBV7-2 and TRBJ2-3, with D perhaps TRBD2 (6 bases). The CDR3 extends over 15 amino acids. Germline values: CDR1 SGHTA, CDR2 FQGNSA. Trimming cost V 5 bases and J 0 bases, with 12 bases left between them. The CDR3 DNA sequence: TGTGCCAGCAGCCAGGGACTCGGGAGCACAGATACGCAGTATTTT. Protein sequence: CASSQGLGSTDTQYF.

This clonotype was counted between two and nine times. V gene TRBV11-3 combines with J gene TRBJ1-3; D ambiguous. With 4 bases removed from V and 7 bases from J, the gap between germline ends came to 11 bases. Germline V lookup: CDR1 SGHNT, CDR2 YENEEA. The CDR3 runs to 13 residues. CDR3 sequence reads: CASSSSAGNTIYF. Here the CDR3 DNA reads TGTGCCAGCAGCTCGTCCGCGGGGAACACCATATATTTT.

This clonotype has at least ten counts. V usage is TRBV7-6 and J usage is TRBJ2-1; 9 nucleotides agree with TRBD1. With V trimmed by 5 bases and J by 13 bases, 9 bases remained unmatched. The CDR3 is 13 residues long. Germline V lookup: CDR1 SGHVS, CDR2 FNYEAQ. The CDR3 region is CASSLGTGRGQFF. The CDR3 DNA sequence: TGTGCCAGCAGCCTAGGGACAGGGAGGGGACAGTTCTTC.

In its sample, this clonotype was seen a few times. The chain links TRBV7-9 to TRBJ1-2; the D gene is possibly TRBD1 (5 bases). The germline CDR1 and CDR2 sequences are SEHNR and FQNEAQ (reference sequence). Trimming left V 5 bases short and J 8 bases short, with 18 bases between. This CDR3 has 14 amino acids. CDR3 region: CASSGGGMIGGYTF. For the CDR3, the DNA is TGTGCCAGCAGCGGGGGGGGGATGATTGGCGGCTACACCTTC.

This clonotype showed up many times. The chain carries TRBV6-2 or TRBV6-3 and TRBJ2-7, with D perhaps being TRBD1 or TRBD2 (6 bases each). Germline CDR1 MNHEY, CDR2 SVGEGT. This CDR3 spans 13 amino acids. V was trimmed by 2 bases and J by 4 bases, leaving 9 bases between them. DNA of the CDR3: TGTGCCAGCAGTTACGGGGGGCCTTACGAGCAGTACTTC. Residues: CASSYGGPYEQYF.

This clonotype was counted only a few times. This chain uses TRBV2 with TRBJ1-1; 7 positions match TRBD1. J gave up 4 bases and V 10 bases, and 9 bases lay outside the gene matches. The CDR3 extends over 13 amino acids. Germline V gene data show CDR1 as SNHLY and CDR2 as FYNNEI. In DNA form, the CDR3 reads TGTGCCACCATACGACAGGGTAGCACTGAAGCTTTCTTT. Translating it yields CATIRQGSTEAFF.

This clonotype was seen a few times. The chain is built from TRBV6-4 and TRBJ2-3; 8 bases match TRBD2. J was trimmed by 11 bases and V by 0 bases; bases with no gene match: 16. The germline V gene has CDR1 MRHNA and CDR2 SNTAGT. The CDR3 runs to 17 residues. The CDR3 sequence is CASSDSGRGGSSEGQYF. In nucleotides, the CDR3 is TGTGCCAGCAGTGACTCCGGGAGGGGGGGCTCGTCGGAGGGGCAGTATTTT.

The rearrangement joins TRBV29-1 to TRBJ2-3; TRBD2 is a possible D gene (5 bases). CDR1 is SQVTM, CDR2 ANQGSEA, per germline. The CDR3 spans 12 residues. Deletions cut 7 bases from V and 2 bases from J, with 10 bases between. The CDR3 DNA follows: TGCAGCGGGACTCTGGACACAGATACGCAGTATTTT. It is translated as CSGTLDTDTQYF.

The chain couples TRBV6-2 or TRBV6-3 to TRBJ1-1, with D hard to call. Trimming removed 3 bases at V and 0 bases at J, with 11 bases between. The CDR3 extends over 15 amino acids. Germline V gene lookup returns CDR1 MNHEY and CDR2 SVGEGT. The CDR3 protein is CASSYSPIMNTEAFF. CDR3 in DNA: TGTGCCAGCAGTTATTCTCCTATCATGAACACTGAAGCTTTCTTT.

As regards this clonotype: A read error may explain this, as a much larger clone is one base away. This chain uses TRBV19 with TRBJ1-1; 7 nucleotides align to TRBD1. The CDR3 covers 14 residues. The germline V gene encodes CDR1 LNHDA and CDR2 SQIVND (reference sequence). V lost 5 bases to trimming and J lost 4 bases; unmatched junction nucleotides: 7. The CDR3 DNA sequence: TGTGCCAGTAGTGAGGACAGGATGAGCACTGAAGCTTTCTTT. Translation gives CASSEDRMSTEAFF.

The genes are TRBV5-6 and TRBJ1-1; 8 bases match TRBD1. Trimming cost V 0 bases and J 4 bases; bases outside gene matches: 2. CDR3 length: 14 amino acids. The germline gives CDR1 SGHDT, CDR2 YYEEEE. CDR3 amino acids: CASSLVQGVTEAFF. CDR3 DNA: TGTGCCAGCAGCTTGGTACAGGGGGTCACTGAAGCTTTCTTT.

Points on this clonotype: This sequence may be a read error, since a much larger clone differs from it by one base. This chain links TRBV7-8 with TRBJ2-4; no reliable D call. Germline V gives CDR1 SGHVS, CDR2 FQNEAQ. There are 12 residues in the CDR3. The CDR3 sequence is CAGSNTKNIQYF. CDR3 nucleotide sequence: TGTGCCGGCAGCAATACCAAAAACATTCAGTACTTC.

The genes are TRBV6-5 and TRBJ2-1, with D uncertain. Trimming shortened V by 6 bases and J by 8 bases, and 14 bases separated the two germline ends. The CDR3 extends over 13 amino acids. CDR1 and CDR2 (germline): MNHEY, SVGAGI. CDR3 in amino acids: CASSLSHRHEQFF. The DNA for the CDR3 is TGTGCCAGCAGCTTGAGCCATAGGCATGAGCAGTTCTTC.

This clonotype has ten or more counts. The CDR3 nucleotides are TGTGCCAGCAGTGCGACAGGGGAGCCTGCCACAGATACGCAGTATTTT. Residues: CASSATGEPATDTQYF. The V and J genes are TRBV6-2 or TRBV6-3 and TRBJ2-3; TRBD1 matches at 8 bases. Germline loops: CDR1 MNHEY, CDR2 SVGEGT. V gave up 5 bases and J gave up 2 bases; unmatched junction bases: 9. The CDR3 has 16 residues.

Concerning this clonotype: This clone may be a read error of a much larger clone one base away. This rearrangement joins TRBV28 to TRBJ1-2; D gene uncertain. Germline V gives CDR1 MDHEN, CDR2 SYDVKM. This CDR3 has 14 residues. This CDR3 is CVSSLVVANYGYTF. DNA of the CDR3: TGTGTCAGCAGTTTAGTGGTAGCTAACTATGGCTACACCTTC.

This rearrangement joins TRBV11-2 to TRBJ2-1; D not resolved. The CDR3 covers 16 residues. Trimming took 0 bases from V and 0 from J, leaving 9 bases between them. The germline gives CDR1 SGHAT, CDR2 FQNNGV. This chain's CDR3 is CASSLEGSSSYNEQFF. The CDR3 coding sequence is TGTGCCAGCAGCTTAGAGGGCTCCAGCTCCTACAATGAGCAGTTCTTC.

Comments on this clonotype: Possible read error: a much larger clone is one base away. Likely a read error: the CDR3 ends without its conserved phenylalanine or tryptophan. This sequence joins TRBV6-8 and TRBJ1-2; D unresolved. Trimming took 0 bases from V and 4 from J, leaving 9 bases between them. The CDR3 sequence is 14 residues long. CDR1 is MNHGY and CDR2 is SAAAGT in the germline V gene. The CDR3: CASSYSNGLYGYTI. The CDR3 DNA is TGTGCCAGCAGTTACTCGAATGGGCTCTATGGCTACACCATC.

This chain uses TRBV20-1 with TRBJ1-1, with D perhaps TRBD1 (5 bases). The CDR3 runs to 13 residues. V dropped 4 bases and J dropped 0 bases, with 9 bases sitting between them. Looked up from germline, CDR1 is DFQATT and CDR2 is SNEGSKA (reference sequence). CDR3 region: CSATDTMNTEAFF. The CDR3, as DNA: TGCAGTGCTACGGACACCATGAACACTGAAGCTTTCTTT.

The V gene is TRBV10-3, the J gene TRBJ2-5, with D perhaps matching TRBD1 (5 bases). Trimming took off 6 bases at V and 2 bases at J, with 10 bases between the two ends. In germline, CDR1 is ENHRY, CDR2 SYGVKD. This CDR3 region has 13 residues. The CDR3 loop reads CAISDDSQETQYF. As DNA, the CDR3 is TGTGCCATCAGCGACGACAGTCAAGAGACCCAGTACTTC.